This T cell receptor beta chain was sequenced for a study of blood T cell repertoires in COVID-19. Study background: Italy, Spain and the United States were the sources of the convalescent and acute COVID-19 samples. From T cells, B-cell-depleted T cells, or PBMCs came the material, which was cDNA or gDNA.

The authors' processing: Amplification of reference gene primers was used by the study to estimate nucleated cell counts. TCRdb's copy holds only in-frame clones and misses some; the assay was immunoSEQ multiplex PCR. For V, J and clone size, that table is used; D and trimming come from the DNA. The sample contains about 140,000 clones, roughly 89% of which appear only once. The clonotype was recovered from a woman in her 50s with active or convalescent COVID-19. The sequencing input was peripheral blood.

The CDR3 region is CASSLLQVGGEAFF. The DNA of the CDR3 is TGTGCCAGCAGCTTGTTGCAGGTTGGTGGTGAAGCTTTCTTT. This chain connects TRBV5-6 to TRBJ1-1; D gene unclear. Germline V lookup: CDR1 SGHDT, CDR2 YYEEEE. V was shortened by 1 base and J by 7 bases, with 14 bases between the two germline ends. The CDR3 extends over 14 amino acids.